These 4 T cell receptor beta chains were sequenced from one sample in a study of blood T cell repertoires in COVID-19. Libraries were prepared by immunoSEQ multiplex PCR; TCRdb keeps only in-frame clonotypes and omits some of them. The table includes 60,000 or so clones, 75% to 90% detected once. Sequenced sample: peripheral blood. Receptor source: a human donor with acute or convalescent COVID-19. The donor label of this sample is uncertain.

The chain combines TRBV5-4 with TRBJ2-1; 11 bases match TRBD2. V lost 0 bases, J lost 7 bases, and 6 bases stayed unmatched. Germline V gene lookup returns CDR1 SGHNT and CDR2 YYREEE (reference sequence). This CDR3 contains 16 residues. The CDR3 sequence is CASSLGGSGRENEQFF. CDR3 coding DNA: TGTGCCAGCAGCTTGGGAGGTAGCGGGAGGGAGAATGAGCAGTTCTTC.

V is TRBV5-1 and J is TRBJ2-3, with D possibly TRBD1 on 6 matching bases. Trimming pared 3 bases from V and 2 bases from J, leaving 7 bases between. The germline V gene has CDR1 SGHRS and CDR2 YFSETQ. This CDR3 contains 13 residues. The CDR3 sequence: CASSWTATDTQYF. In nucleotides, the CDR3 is TGCGCCAGCAGCTGGACAGCCACAGATACGCAGTATTTT.

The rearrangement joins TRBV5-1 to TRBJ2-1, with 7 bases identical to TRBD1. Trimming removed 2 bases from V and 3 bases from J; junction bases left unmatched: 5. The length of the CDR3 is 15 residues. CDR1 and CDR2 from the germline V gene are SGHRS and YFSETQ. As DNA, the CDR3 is TGCGCCAGCAGCTTCGGACAGGTGATCTACAATGAGCAGTTCTTC. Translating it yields CASSFGQVIYNEQFF.

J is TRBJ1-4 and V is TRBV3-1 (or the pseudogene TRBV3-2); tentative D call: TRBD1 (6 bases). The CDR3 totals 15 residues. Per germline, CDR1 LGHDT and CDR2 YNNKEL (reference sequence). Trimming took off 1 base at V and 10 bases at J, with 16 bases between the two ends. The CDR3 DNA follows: TGTGCCAGCAGCCAAGGGGGGACACACGGCGGAAAACTGTTTTTT. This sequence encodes CASSQGGTHGGKLFF.